One sample yielded the 3 T cell receptor beta chains listed below, sequenced in a study of T cells in localized non-small cell lung cancer. Measured with immunoSEQ multiplex PCR; TCRdb has only the in-frame clones, and not every one. The sample records approximately 1,500 clones, roughly 23% being singletons. The sequenced sample was lung tumor tissue, obtained before any cancer treatment. These receptors were taken from a male donor at least 60 years old with stage III squamous cell lung carcinoma.

This clone appeared a few times. CDR3 bases: TGTGCCAGCAGTTACTCTGTCGGAGGCGGTCTGGGCGAAAAACTGTTTTTT. Protein: CASSYSVGGGLGEKLFF. This rearrangement joins TRBV6-8 to TRBJ1-4; D is ambiguous. There are 17 residues in the CDR3. The V end lost 0 bases, the J end lost 8 bases, and 19 bases lay between the germline ends. CDR1 and CDR2 (germline): MNHGY, SAAAGT.

By share of the sample, this clone is medium-sized. The gene calls are TRBV11-3 and TRBJ1-3; no definite D call. This CDR3 has 16 residues. With 0 bases removed from V and 0 bases from J, the gap between germline ends came to 9 bases. CDR1 is SGHNT, CDR2 YENEEA, per germline. The CDR3 loop is CASSLDSGPSGNTIYF. CDR3 nucleotide sequence: TGTGCCAGCAGCTTAGATTCCGGACCCTCTGGAAACACCATATATTTT.

This clone was seen more than once but under ten times. This sequence joins TRBV28 and TRBJ1-5; D is ambiguous. CDR3 size: 13 residues. The V gene's germline CDR1 is MDHEN and CDR2 SYDVKM. Trimming removed 5 bases from V and 5 bases from J, with 10 bases in between. CDR3 coding DNA: TGTGCCAGCAGTCCCCCTTTCTATCAGCCCCAGCATTTT. Translated: CASSPPFYQPQHF. Full variable domain (remainder filled in from reference TRBV28 and TRBJ1-5): DVKVTQSSRYLVKRTGEKVFLECVQDMDHENMFWYRQDPGLGLRLIYFSYDVKMKEKGDIPEGYSVSREKKERFSLILESASTNQTSMYLCASSPPFYQPQHFGDGTRLSIL.